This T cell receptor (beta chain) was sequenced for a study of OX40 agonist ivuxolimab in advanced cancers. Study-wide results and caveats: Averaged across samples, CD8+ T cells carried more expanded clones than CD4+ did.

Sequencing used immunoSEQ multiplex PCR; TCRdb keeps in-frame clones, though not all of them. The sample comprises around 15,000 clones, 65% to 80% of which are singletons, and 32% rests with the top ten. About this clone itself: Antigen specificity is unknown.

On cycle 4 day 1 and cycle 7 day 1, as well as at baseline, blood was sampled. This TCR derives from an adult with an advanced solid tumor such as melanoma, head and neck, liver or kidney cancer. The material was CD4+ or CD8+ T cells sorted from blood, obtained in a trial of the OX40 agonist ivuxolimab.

CDR3 in DNA: TGTGCCACCAGCAGAGATAAGTCAGAGACAGAAACTAGCACAGATACGCAGTATTTT. Translated, it gives CATSRDKSETETSTDTQYF. The chain carries TRBV15 and TRBJ2-3, with a possible D match to TRBD1 (5 bases). Germline-derived CDR1 and CDR2 are LNHNV and YYDKDF (reference sequence). This CDR3 is built from 19 residues. The V end was cut by 0 bases, the J end by 0 bases, with 19 bases between.